This TCR beta chain was retrieved from a study of T cells after posttransplantation cyclophosphamide. Clones were read by immunoSEQ multiplex PCR, and TCRdb kept only the in-frame ones, dropping some. Recorded here are about 5,400 clones, with no singletons, and the ten leading clones hold roughly 25%. Broader study findings: Later post-transplant blood repertoires were often dominated by donor CD8+ memory clones. Recipient CMV seropositivity and CMV reactivation strongly tracked TRB clonality. Skin or GI-infiltrating T cells shared few TRB sequences with blood.

Cyclophosphamide on days +3 and +4 followed busulfan-fludarabine conditioning and a marrow graft. This clone appeared many times. What it binds is unknown. This CDR3 has 19 amino acids. Unmatched junction bases numbered 18, after V lost 7 bases and J lost 2 bases. From germline, CDR1 is SGDLS and CDR2 YYNGEE. The rearrangement joins TRBV9 to TRBJ2-1; 10 nucleotides align to TRBD2. The sequence was obtained from a male patient aged 60 to 75 who received an allogeneic stem cell transplant from a related donor, was CMV-positive, and had acute GVHD only. Some T cells may trace back to the graft donor. Sequences were derived from PBMCs, sampled around 400 days after allogeneic stem cell transplant with posttransplant cyclophosphamide. The CDR3 spells CASSAGGLAGERTYNEQFF. CDR3 sequence (DNA): TGTGCCAGCTCCGCCGGAGGGCTAGCGGGAGAAAGGACCTACAATGAGCAGTTCTTC. The entire variable domain, with the rest obtained from reference TRBV9 and TRBJ2-1, is as follows: DSGVTQTPKHLITATGQRVTLRCSPRSGDLSVYWYQQSLDQGLQFLIQYYNGEERAKGNILERFSAQQFPDLHSELNLSSLELGDSALYFCASSAGGLAGERTYNEQFFGPGTRLTVL.